This T cell receptor (beta chain) was identified in a study of blood T cell repertoires in COVID-19. Assay used: immunoSEQ multiplex PCR; TCRdb lists only in-frame clones, some missing. The repertoire holds a few hundred thousand clones, roughly 90% seen once, with about 8.6% in the top ten. In germline, CDR1 is SNHLY, CDR2 FYNNEI. Trimming removed 4 bases from V and 2 bases from J, with 8 bases in between. The CDR3 contains 13 residues. J is TRBJ1-1 and V is TRBV2; D is uncertain. This clonotype was sampled from a man between 18 and 35 years old with active or convalescent COVID-19. The sequencing sample was made of peripheral blood. The CDR3 sequence: CASSVERNTEAFF. CDR3 DNA sequence: TGTGCCAGCAGTGTAGAAAGAAACACTGAAGCTTTCTTT.